This T cell receptor (beta chain) was sequenced during a study of T cells in Graves' hyperthyroidism and ophthalmopathy. Authors of the study amplified TCR beta CDR3 regions from RNA transcripts. A first-round RT-PCR of the TCR CDR3 used the HTBI primer set. TCRdb passed the multiplex PCR reads through MiXCR, listing each CDR3 protein once. Of 450,000 to 650,000 distinct CDR3 sequences detected, roughly 18% appear once; the ten largest clones hold roughly a sixth. Trimming left V 3 bases short and J 8 bases short, with 18 bases between. The CDR3 is 15 amino acids. Germline V gene sequence: CDR1 LNHDA, CDR2 SQIVND (reference sequence). In the ophthalmopathy cohort, Clinical Activity Score was at least 3, NOSPECS grade at least 4, and duration under 3 months. Thyroid ultrasound and orbital computed tomography, with clinical symptoms and serum thyroxine and TRAb, informed diagnoses.

The receptor was derived from a woman under 30 with Graves' ophthalmopathy. The V gene is TRBV19, the J gene TRBJ2-3; D remains ambiguous. Sequences were obtained from blood. This chain's CDR3 is CASSMAEVTFATQYF. DNA of the CDR3: TGTGCCAGTAGTATGGCGGAAGTTACCTTTGCTACGCAGTATTTT.